This is a list of T cell receptor beta chains from one sample in a study of blood T cell repertoires in COVID-19. Only in-frame clones appear in the TCRdb table, and some are missing; sequencing was by immunoSEQ multiplex PCR. The sample yields roughly 190,000 clones, approximately 85% seen once. Sequenced sample: peripheral blood. The receptor set was obtained from a woman in her seventies with active or convalescent COVID-19. The conserved cysteine and the conserved F or W are not part of the CDR3 here. Each record gives: V gene, J gene, CDR3 protein.

TRBV19	TRBJ2-4	ASSPVQGAGKNIQY
TRBV4-1	TRBJ2-1	ASSPRELAGHNEQF
TRBV5-6	TRBJ1-5	ASSRGQTNQPQH
TRBV9	TRBJ2-2	ASSVAMGGSYTGELF
TRBV7-2	TRBJ2-2	ASSLAGSGSRTGELF
TRBV18	TRBJ2-7	ASSTDWTSNEQY
TRBV6-5	TRBJ2-1	ASSYGTWNEQF
TRBV24-1	TRBJ1-1	ATSGPTNTEAF
TRBV5-1	TRBJ2-2	ASSFKRDGAAGELF
TRBV9	TRBJ2-5	ASSVRGQSQETQY
TRBV15	TRBJ1-2	ATSRDQARPYGYT
TRBV24-1	TRBJ2-5	ATSDRVMETQY
TRBV2	TRBJ2-7	ASKDPGTTEQY
TRBV5-1	TRBJ1-1	ASNGRQGVGTEAF
TRBV2	TRBJ1-5	ASSEYQGYQPQH
TRBV27	TRBJ2-1	ASSFRRDPSYNEQF
TRBV7-3	TRBJ2-5	ASSLSGGAETQY
TRBV4-1	TRBJ2-1	ASSQDPAGGREQF
TRBV7-9	TRBJ2-3	ASSSGTGRAFSGTDTQY
TRBV30	TRBJ2-7	AWSVREPYEQY